This is a list of T cell receptor beta chains from one sample in a study of blood T cell repertoires in COVID-19. Generated by immunoSEQ multiplex PCR, the TCRdb table keeps only in-frame clones and is missing some. This sample has over 90,000 clones, with approximately 80% found just once. Sequencing used peripheral blood. The source of these receptors is a man at least 80 years old with COVID-19, enrolled during active disease. Each CDR3 is given with its conserved first and last residue. The order of the fields is D gene, V gene, clone size, J gene, CDR3 protein, CDR3 DNA. The D gene is left open where the match is weak. Not every row has a clone size; where given, it reads once, few, many or a size class.

d_call: TRBD1
v_call: TRBV6-5
clone_size: .
j_call: TRBJ2-7
cdr3_aa: CASRTGTGWYEQYF
cdr3_nt: TGTGCCAGCAGGACCGGGACAGGGTGGTACGAGCAGTACTTC

d_call: .
v_call: TRBV6-6
clone_size: .
j_call: TRBJ1-1
cdr3_aa: CASKGPGGENTEAFF
cdr3_nt: TGTGCCAGCAAAGGGCCGGGGGGGGAGAACACTGAAGCTTTCTTT

d_call: .
v_call: TRBV5-1
clone_size: .
j_call: TRBJ1-1
cdr3_aa: CASSITAGRNLEAFF
cdr3_nt: TGCGCCAGCAGCATTACTGCAGGGAGGAATTTGGAAGCTTTCTTT

d_call: TRBD2
v_call: TRBV2
clone_size: .
j_call: TRBJ2-7
cdr3_aa: CASSEGRGGREQYF
cdr3_nt: TGTGCCAGCAGTGAAGGGCGGGGGGGCCGCGAGCAGTACTTC

d_call: .
v_call: TRBV5-1
clone_size: .
j_call: TRBJ1-1
cdr3_aa: CASSPNPGNTEAFF
cdr3_nt: TGCGCCAGCTCGCCAAATCCCGGGAACACTGAAGCTTTCTTT

d_call: .
v_call: TRBV28
clone_size: .
j_call: TRBJ2-7
cdr3_aa: CASKEGAPYEQYF
cdr3_nt: TGTGCCAGCAAGGAGGGAGCGCCCTACGAGCAGTACTTC

d_call: .
v_call: TRBV15
clone_size: .
j_call: TRBJ1-3
cdr3_aa: CATSRGQNLGNTIYF
cdr3_nt: TGTGCCACCAGCAGGGGACAAAATCTTGGAAACACCATATATTTT

d_call: .
v_call: TRBV7-3
clone_size: .
j_call: TRBJ2-1
cdr3_aa: CASSLGRQYEQFF
cdr3_nt: TGTGCCAGCAGCTTAGGGCGTCAATATGAGCAGTTCTTC

d_call: TRBD1
v_call: TRBV2
clone_size: .
j_call: TRBJ1-1
cdr3_aa: CASRGQGLNTEAFF
cdr3_nt: TGTGCCAGCAGAGGACAGGGATTGAACACTGAAGCTTTCTTT

d_call: .
v_call: TRBV6-2/TRBV6-3
clone_size: .
j_call: TRBJ1-1
cdr3_aa: CASSQGLRWTEAFF
cdr3_nt: TGTGCCAGCAGCCAGGGACTGAGGTGGACTGAAGCTTTCTTT

d_call: .
v_call: TRBV30
clone_size: once
j_call: TRBJ1-1
cdr3_aa: CAWTRGHGGSGTEAFF
cdr3_nt: TGTGCCTGGACGCGCGGGCACGGGGGGAGCGGCACTGAAGCTTTCTTT

d_call: TRBD1
v_call: TRBV24-1
clone_size: few
j_call: TRBJ2-3
cdr3_aa: CATRGDRDTDTQYF
cdr3_nt: TGTGCCACCAGGGGAGACAGGGACACAGATACGCAGTATTTT

d_call: .
v_call: TRBV11-2
clone_size: .
j_call: TRBJ2-5
cdr3_aa: CASSFTLATQETQYF
cdr3_nt: TGTGCCAGCAGCTTTACATTGGCCACGCAAGAGACCCAGTACTTC

d_call: .
v_call: TRBV6-2/TRBV6-3
clone_size: .
j_call: TRBJ1-5
cdr3_aa: CASSYSFSGGKRQPQHF
cdr3_nt: TGTGCCAGCAGTTACTCGTTCAGCGGGGGGAAACGACAGCCCCAGCATTTT

d_call: .
v_call: TRBV11-2
clone_size: .
j_call: TRBJ2-3
cdr3_aa: CASSGLADTQYF
cdr3_nt: TGTGCCAGCAGCGGACTCGCAGATACGCAGTATTTT

d_call: .
v_call: TRBV19
clone_size: .
j_call: TRBJ2-5
cdr3_aa: CASSAGRSETQYF
cdr3_nt: TGTGCCAGTAGTGCGGGACGGTCGGAGACCCAGTACTTC

d_call: TRBD2
v_call: TRBV6-5
clone_size: few
j_call: TRBJ2-1
cdr3_aa: CASSSLAGVSYNEQFF
cdr3_nt: TGTGCCAGCAGTTCGCTAGCGGGGGTTTCCTACAATGAGCAGTTCTTC

d_call: .
v_call: TRBV11-2
clone_size: .
j_call: TRBJ2-1
cdr3_aa: CASSWAIANEQFF
cdr3_nt: TGTGCCAGCAGCTGGGCTATAGCGAATGAGCAGTTCTTC

d_call: TRBD1
v_call: TRBV25-1
clone_size: .
j_call: TRBJ1-3
cdr3_aa: CASSKGGPGNTIYF
cdr3_nt: TGTGCCAGCAGTAAAGGGGGCCCTGGAAACACCATATATTTT

d_call: .
v_call: TRBV18
clone_size: .
j_call: TRBJ2-7
cdr3_aa: CASSPRGGSYEQYF
cdr3_nt: TGTGCCAGCTCACCACGGGGCGGCTCCTACGAGCAGTACTTC

d_call: .
v_call: TRBV29-1
clone_size: .
j_call: TRBJ2-3
cdr3_aa: CSVVPEYTDTQYF
cdr3_nt: TGCAGCGTTGTGCCAGAATACACAGATACGCAGTATTTT

d_call: .
v_call: TRBV5-1
clone_size: once
j_call: TRBJ1-1
cdr3_aa: CASSVGGQLNTEAFF
cdr3_nt: TGCGCCAGCAGTGTTGGGGGACAACTGAACACTGAAGCTTTCTTT

d_call: .
v_call: TRBV21-1
clone_size: .
j_call: TRBJ2-5
cdr3_aa: CASSKKLTIAGEETQYF
cdr3_nt: TGTGCCAGCAGCAAAAAACTTACCATAGCGGGGGAAGAGACCCAGTACTTC

d_call: TRBD1
v_call: TRBV5-1
clone_size: .
j_call: TRBJ1-2
cdr3_aa: CASSTGQGPYGYTF
cdr3_nt: TGCGCCAGCAGCACAGGACAGGGTCCCTATGGCTACACCTTC

d_call: TRBD1
v_call: TRBV5-1
clone_size: .
j_call: TRBJ2-7
cdr3_aa: CASSQTTGFPYEQYF
cdr3_nt: TGCGCCAGCAGCCAGACGACAGGGTTTCCCTACGAGCAGTACTTC

d_call: TRBD1
v_call: TRBV5-1
clone_size: .
j_call: TRBJ1-6
cdr3_aa: CASSSAGQGNNSPLHF
cdr3_nt: TGCGCCAGCAGCTCGGCGGGACAGGGGAATAATTCACCCCTCCACTTT

d_call: .
v_call: TRBV28
clone_size: .
j_call: TRBJ2-7
cdr3_aa: CASSLSRRVTYEQYF
cdr3_nt: TGTGCCAGCAGTTTATCTCGCAGGGTAACCTACGAGCAGTACTTC

d_call: TRBD2
v_call: TRBV10-1
clone_size: .
j_call: TRBJ2-7
cdr3_aa: CASSESAGATYEQYF
cdr3_nt: TGCGCCAGCAGTGAGTCAGCGGGAGCCACTTACGAGCAGTACTTC

d_call: TRBD2
v_call: TRBV7-9
clone_size: .
j_call: TRBJ2-7
cdr3_aa: CASSLSLAGEYEQYF
cdr3_nt: TGTGCCAGCAGCTTAAGCCTAGCGGGAGAGTACGAGCAGTACTTC